This TCR beta chain was recorded in a study of control samples from healthy donors and cancer patients. The table came from immunoSEQ multiplex PCR; TCRdb's copy has only in-frame clones and leaves some out. The profile shows fewer than 100,000 clones, roughly four fifths of them singletons. Per the germline V gene, CDR1 is MDHEN and CDR2 is SYDVKM. Trimming cost V 3 bases and J 2 bases, with 14 bases left between them. The CDR3 has 15 residues. The rearrangement uses TRBV28 and TRBJ2-7; D remains unclear. Sequencing was carried out using blood. The sequence was collected from a man aged 55-75 years in good health. The CDR3 reads CASSFGVSRAYEQYF. CDR3 in DNA: TGTGCCAGCAGTTTTGGGGTTAGTAGGGCCTACGAGCAGTACTTC.